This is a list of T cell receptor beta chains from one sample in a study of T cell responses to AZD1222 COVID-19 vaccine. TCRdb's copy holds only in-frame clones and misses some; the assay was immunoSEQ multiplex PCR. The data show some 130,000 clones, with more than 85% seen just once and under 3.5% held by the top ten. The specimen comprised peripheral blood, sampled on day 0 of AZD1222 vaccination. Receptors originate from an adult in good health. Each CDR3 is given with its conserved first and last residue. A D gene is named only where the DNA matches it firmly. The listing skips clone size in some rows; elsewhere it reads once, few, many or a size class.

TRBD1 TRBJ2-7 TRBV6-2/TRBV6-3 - TGTGCCAGCAGCTTCGGGGTTTCCGGGACAGGGGGGTACGAGCAGTACTTC CASSFGVSGTGGYEQYF
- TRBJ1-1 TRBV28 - TGTGCCAGCATGACCCTTGCCACTGAAGCTTTCTTT CASMTLATEAFF
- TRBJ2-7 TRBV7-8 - TGTGCCAGCAGCAGGGACTTCGGCGAGCAGTACTTC CASSRDFGEQYF
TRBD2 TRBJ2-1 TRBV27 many TGTGCCAGCAGGGTAATAGCGGGAGGTTTCAATGAGCAGTTCTTC CASRVIAGGFNEQFF
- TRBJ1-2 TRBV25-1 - TGTGCCAGCACTGATACTAACTATGGCTACACCTTC CASTDTNYGYTF
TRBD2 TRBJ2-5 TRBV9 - TGTGCCAGCAGCGTAGATCTAGCGGGAGCGAGTCGGGAGACCCAGTACTTC CASSVDLAGASRETQYF
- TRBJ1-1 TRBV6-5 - TGTGCCAGCAGTTACGGGGGGGACACTGAAGCTTTCTTT CASSYGGDTEAFF
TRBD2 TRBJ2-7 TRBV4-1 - TGCGCCAGCAGCCAAGATCCGTGGGAGATGGGAGGGGAGCAGTACTTC CASSQDPWEMGGEQYF
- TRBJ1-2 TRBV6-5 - TGTGCCAGCAGAAAATCAGCTAGTGGCTACACCTTC CASRKSASGYTF
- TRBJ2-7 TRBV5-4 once TGTGCCAGCAGCTCCGGGACCCCCAGGGCCGAGCAGTACTTC CASSSGTPRAEQYF
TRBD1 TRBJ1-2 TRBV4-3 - TGCGCCAGCAGCCCCGAGGGGAAGGGGGCGCGAGGCTACACCTTC CASSPEGKGARGYTF
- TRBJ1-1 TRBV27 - TGTGCCAGCAGTTTAAGGGGGGGCAAGAGGACTGAAGCTTTCTTT CASSLRGGKRTEAFF
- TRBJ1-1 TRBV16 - TGTGCCAGCAGCCTGGCCGCCGGAATGAACACTGAAGCTTTCTTT CASSLAAGMNTEAFF
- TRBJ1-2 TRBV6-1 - TGTGCCAGCAGTGAAATCTACCGCCATGGGGGTTCTGGCTACACCTTC CASSEIYRHGGSGYTF
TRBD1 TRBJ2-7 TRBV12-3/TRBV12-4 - TGTGCCAGCAGACGAGGACAGGTCTACGAGCAGTACTTC CASRRGQVYEQYF
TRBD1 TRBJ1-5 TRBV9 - TGTGCCAGCAGCGCAGGGGGGCAGCATAGCAATCAGCCCCAGCATTTT CASSAGGQHSNQPQHF
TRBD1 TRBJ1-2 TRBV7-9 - TGTGCCAGCAGCTTAGAGGGACAGGGGGGCCGCTACACCTTC CASSLEGQGGRYTF
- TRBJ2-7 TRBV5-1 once TGCGCCAGCAGCGTCGATAGTTTGGGGCGAGAGCAGTACTTC CASSVDSLGREQYF
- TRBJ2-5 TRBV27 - TGTGCCAGCAGTGAGTTAGGGGAGACCCAGTACTTC CASSELGETQYF
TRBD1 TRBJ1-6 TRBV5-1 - TGCGCCAGCAGCTTTGGGGACAGGCCCCGGGATTCACCCCTCCACTTT CASSFGDRPRDSPLHF
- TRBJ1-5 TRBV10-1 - TGCGCCAGCACCCCCCGGGAGGGTAATAGCAATCAGCCCCAGCATTTT CASTPREGNSNQPQHF
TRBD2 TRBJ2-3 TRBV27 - TGTGCGACGGGGCTAGCGGGACGCACAGATACGCAGTATTTT CATGLAGRTDTQYF
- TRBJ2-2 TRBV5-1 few TGCGCCAGCAGCTTGGTAATTAACACCGGGGAGCTGTTTTTT CASSLVINTGELFF
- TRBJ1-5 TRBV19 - TGTGCCAGTAGTTCTCCCGGGCCTTCGGGTCAGCCCCAGCATTTT CASSSPGPSGQPQHF
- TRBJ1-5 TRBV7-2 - TGTGCCAGCAGCCTTTCCAGGGTGGGGGCTCGTCAGCCCCAGCATTTT CASSLSRVGARQPQHF
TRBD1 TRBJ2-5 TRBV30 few TGTGCCTGGAGCGAACCGGGACAGTCCCAGTACTTC CAWSEPGQSQYF
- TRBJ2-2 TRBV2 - TGTGCCAGCAGTCGTACAGGGGGGGGAATCAACACCGGGGAGCTGTTTTTT CASSRTGGGINTGELFF
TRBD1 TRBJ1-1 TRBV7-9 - TGTGCCAGCAGGCACCGGGACAGGGGGACGAACACTGAAGCTTTCTTT CASRHRDRGTNTEAFF
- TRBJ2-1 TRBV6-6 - TGTGCCAGCAGTTACCGGACCAATGAGCAGTTCTTC CASSYRTNEQFF
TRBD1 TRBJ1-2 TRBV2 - TGTGCCAGCAGCCGAACCGGGACAGATGGCTACACCTTC CASSRTGTDGYTF
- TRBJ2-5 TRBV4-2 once TGTGCCAGCAGCACCGGCGCGGAGTCCTTCGGGACCCAGTACTTC CASSTGAESFGTQYF
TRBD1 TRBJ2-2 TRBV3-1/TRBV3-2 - TGTGCCAGCAGCCAAGATATAGGACAGGCGAACACCGGGGAGCTGTTTTTT CASSQDIGQANTGELFF
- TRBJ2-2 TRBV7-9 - TGTGCCAGCAGCGTCCGGGGACTCCGGACCGGGGAGCTGTTTTTT CASSVRGLRTGELFF
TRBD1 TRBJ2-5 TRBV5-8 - TGTGCCAGCAGCTTGGGACAGGGGATAGGGGAGACCCAGTACTTC CASSLGQGIGETQYF
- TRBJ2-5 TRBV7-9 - TGTGCCAGCAGCCTCCTGGGTTCTGAGACCCAGTACTTC CASSLLGSETQYF
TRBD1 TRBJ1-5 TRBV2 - TGTGCCAGCAGTCCTACAGGGGTCCGGCAGCCCCAGCATTTT CASSPTGVRQPQHF
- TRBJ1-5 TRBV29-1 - TGCAGCGTGGGGGGCACAGCTGGCAGCAATCAGCCCCAGCATTTT CSVGGTAGSNQPQHF
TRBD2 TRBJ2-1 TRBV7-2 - TGTGCCAGCAGCCCCTCTACTAGCGGAAAATACAATGAGCAGTTCTTC CASSPSTSGKYNEQFF
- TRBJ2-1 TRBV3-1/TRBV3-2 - TGTGCCAGCAGCCAAGAGGCAGGCTACGCCAATGAGCAGTTCTTC CASSQEAGYANEQFF
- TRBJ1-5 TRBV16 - TGTGCCAGCAGCCAATCGGGGGGTTTGGGGCTGAATCAGCCCCAGCATTTT CASSQSGGLGLNQPQHF
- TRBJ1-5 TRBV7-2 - TGTGCCAGCAGCTTAGGGGGGTGGAAACAGCCCCAGCATTTT CASSLGGWKQPQHF
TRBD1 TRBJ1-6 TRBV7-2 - TGTGCCAGCAGGATACAGGGGAATGGTTCACCCCTCCACTTT CASRIQGNGSPLHF
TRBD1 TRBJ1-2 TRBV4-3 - TGCGCCAGCAGCCAAGAGATAAGGACAGGGGCTAACTATGGCTACACCTTC CASSQEIRTGANYGYTF
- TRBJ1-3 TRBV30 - TGTGCCTGGAGTGTTCCCGGAAACACCATATATTTT CAWSVPGNTIYF
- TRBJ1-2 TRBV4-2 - TGTGCCAGCAGCCAGGCCGCGGGGGGGGCGAGCGGCTACACCTTC CASSQAAGGASGYTF
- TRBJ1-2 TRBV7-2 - TGTGCCAGCAGCTTAGACCAGGCTATAGGTGGCTACACCTTC CASSLDQAIGGYTF
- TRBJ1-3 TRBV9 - TGTGCCAGCAGCGTGTCGGGGGGCTCTGGAAACACCATATATTTT CASSVSGGSGNTIYF
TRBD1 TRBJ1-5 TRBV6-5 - TGTGCCAGCAGTCTGACAGGGGGCGAACTGCCCCAGCATTTT CASSLTGGELPQHF
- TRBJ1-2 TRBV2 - TGTGCCACCAAAAGCACCGGAGACTATGGCTACACCTTC CATKSTGDYGYTF
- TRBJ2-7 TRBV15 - TGTGCCACCAGCAGAGCCCGAGGGCAGACGTACTACGAGCAGTACTTC CATSRARGQTYYEQYF
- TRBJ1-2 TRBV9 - TGTGCCAGCAGCGCAACCCTGGGAGGTTATGGCTACACCTTC CASSATLGGYGYTF
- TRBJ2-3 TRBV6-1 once TGTGCCAGCAGTGAATCCAGGGGTAGCACAGATACGCAGTATTTT CASSESRGSTDTQYF
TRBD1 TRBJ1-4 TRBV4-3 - TGCGCCAGCAGCCTGGGACAGGGCGGTGAAAAACTGTTTTTT CASSLGQGGEKLFF
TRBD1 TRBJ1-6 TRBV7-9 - TGTGCCAGCAGCGCGGGACAGGGAGGCAATTCACCCCTCCACTTT CASSAGQGGNSPLHF
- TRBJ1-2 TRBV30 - TGTGCCTGGAGTGGGGGGGATGTCTATGGCTACACCTTC CAWSGGDVYGYTF
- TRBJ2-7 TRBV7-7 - TGTGCCAGCAGCTTAGTGGGTGGTTTCGGATCCGAGCAGTACTTC CASSLVGGFGSEQYF
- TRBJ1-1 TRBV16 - TGTGCCAGCAGCCAATCCGGGGGGTACACTGAAGCTTTCTTT CASSQSGGYTEAFF